This TCR beta chain was sequenced in a study of T-cell reconstitution after alpha-beta-depleted transplantation in children. V was pared by 0 bases and J by 0 bases, with 12 bases between. The CDR3 extends over 17 amino acids. CDR1 is LNHNV and CDR2 is YYDKDF in the germline V gene (reference sequence). TCRbeta library construction was performed incorporating unique molecular identifiers. A single record per CDR3 protein comes from TCRdb applying MiXCR to the PCR reads. Among around 500,000 distinct CDR3 sequences listed, about 23% were seen once. Sequenced material: PBMCs, mostly from graft donor cells, taken 360 days after TCRalphabeta/CD19-depleted stem cell transplant. The source is a boy under two years old who had a stem cell transplant for acute myeloid leukemia, so the T cells may come from the graft donor. The V gene is TRBV15, the J gene TRBJ1-5; no clear D. CDR3 amino acids: CATSRDPWGNSNQPQHF. For the CDR3, the DNA is TGTGCCACCAGCAGAGATCCCTGGGGAAATAGCAATCAGCCCCAGCATTTT.